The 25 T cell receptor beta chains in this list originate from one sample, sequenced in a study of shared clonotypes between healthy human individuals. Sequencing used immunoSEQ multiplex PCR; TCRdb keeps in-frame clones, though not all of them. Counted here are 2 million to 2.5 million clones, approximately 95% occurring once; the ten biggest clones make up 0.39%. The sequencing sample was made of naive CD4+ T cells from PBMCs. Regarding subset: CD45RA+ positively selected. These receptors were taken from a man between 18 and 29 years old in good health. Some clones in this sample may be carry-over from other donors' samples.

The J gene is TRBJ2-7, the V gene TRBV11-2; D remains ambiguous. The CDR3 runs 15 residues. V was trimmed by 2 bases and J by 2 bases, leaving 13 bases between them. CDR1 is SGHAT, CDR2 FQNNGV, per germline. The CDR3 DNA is TGTGCCAGCAGCTTATTACTGGAGTCCCCCTACGAGCAGTACTTC. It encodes CASSLLLESPYEQYF.

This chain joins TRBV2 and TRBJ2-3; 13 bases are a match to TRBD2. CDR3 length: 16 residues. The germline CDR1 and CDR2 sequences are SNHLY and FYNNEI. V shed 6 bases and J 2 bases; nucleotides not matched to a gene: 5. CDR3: CASRRLAGGLTDTQYF. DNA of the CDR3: TGTGCCAGCAGGAGACTAGCGGGAGGTCTCACAGATACGCAGTATTTT.

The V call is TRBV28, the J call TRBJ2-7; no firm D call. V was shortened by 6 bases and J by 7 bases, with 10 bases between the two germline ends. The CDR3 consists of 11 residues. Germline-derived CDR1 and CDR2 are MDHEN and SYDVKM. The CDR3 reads CASRTRLEQYF. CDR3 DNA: TGTGCCAGCAGGACACGTCTAGAGCAGTACTTC.

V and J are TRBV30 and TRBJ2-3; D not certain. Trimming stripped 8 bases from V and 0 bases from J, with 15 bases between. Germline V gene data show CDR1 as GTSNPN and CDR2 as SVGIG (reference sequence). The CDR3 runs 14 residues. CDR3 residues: CAGRNKASTDTQYF. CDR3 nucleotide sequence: TGTGCCGGGCGAAATAAAGCGAGCACAGATACGCAGTATTTT.

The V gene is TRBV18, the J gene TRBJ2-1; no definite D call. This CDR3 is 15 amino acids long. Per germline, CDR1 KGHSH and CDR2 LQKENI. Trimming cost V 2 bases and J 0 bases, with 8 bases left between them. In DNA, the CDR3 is TGTGCCAGCTCACCAGTGGTCCTCTCCTACAATGAGCAGTTCTTC. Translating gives CASSPVVLSYNEQFF.

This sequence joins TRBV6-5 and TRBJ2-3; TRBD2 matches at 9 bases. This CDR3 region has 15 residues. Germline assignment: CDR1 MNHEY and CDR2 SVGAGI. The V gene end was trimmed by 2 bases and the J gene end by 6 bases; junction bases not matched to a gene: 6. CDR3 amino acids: CASSYRAGGVDTQYF. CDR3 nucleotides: TGTGCCAGCAGTTACAGGGCGGGAGGGGTCGATACGCAGTATTTT.

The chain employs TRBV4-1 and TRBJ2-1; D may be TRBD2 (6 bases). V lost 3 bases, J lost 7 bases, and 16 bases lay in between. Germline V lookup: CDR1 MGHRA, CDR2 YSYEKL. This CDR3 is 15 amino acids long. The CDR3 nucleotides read TGCGCCAGCAGCCAGCGACTAGAGGGGTGGAATGAGCAGTTCTTC. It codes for CASSQRLEGWNEQFF.

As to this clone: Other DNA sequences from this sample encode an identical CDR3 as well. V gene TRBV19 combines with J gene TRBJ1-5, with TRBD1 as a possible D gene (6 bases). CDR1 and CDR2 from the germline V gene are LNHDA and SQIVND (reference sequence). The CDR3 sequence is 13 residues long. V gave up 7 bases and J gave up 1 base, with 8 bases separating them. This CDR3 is CASKRGSNQPQHF. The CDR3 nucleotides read TGTGCCAGTAAAAGGGGGAGCAATCAGCCCCAGCATTTT.

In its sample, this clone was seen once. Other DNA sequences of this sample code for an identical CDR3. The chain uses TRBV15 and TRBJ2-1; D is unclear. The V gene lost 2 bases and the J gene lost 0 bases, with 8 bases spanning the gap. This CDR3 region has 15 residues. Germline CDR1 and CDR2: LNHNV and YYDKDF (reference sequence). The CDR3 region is CATSRPSGSYNEQFF. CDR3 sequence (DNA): TGTGCCACCAGCAGACCATCCGGCTCCTACAATGAGCAGTTCTTC.

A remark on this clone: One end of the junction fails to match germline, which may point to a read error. The CDR3 nucleotides read TGTGCCATCACTAAAGGACAGGGGGACTATGACTACACCTTC. Protein product: CAITKGQGDYDYTF. The V call is TRBV10-3, the J call TRBJ1-2, with TRBD1 matching over 10 bases. The CDR3 consists of 14 residues. Germline V gene data show CDR1 as ENHRY and CDR2 as SYGVKD.

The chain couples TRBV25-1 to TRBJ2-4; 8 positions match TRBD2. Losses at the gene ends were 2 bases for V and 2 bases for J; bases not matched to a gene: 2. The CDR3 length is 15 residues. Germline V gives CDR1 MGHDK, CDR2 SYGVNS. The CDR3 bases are TGTGCCAGCAGTGAAGCGGGAGGCACCAAAAACATTCAGTACTTC. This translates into CASSEAGGTKNIQYF.

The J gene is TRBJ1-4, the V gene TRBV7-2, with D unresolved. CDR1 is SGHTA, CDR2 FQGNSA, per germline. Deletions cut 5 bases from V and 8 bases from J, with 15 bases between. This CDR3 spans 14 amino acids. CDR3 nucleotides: TGTGCCAGCAGCGTCCGTGGGTCTGGAGAAAAACTGTTTTTT. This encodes CASSVRGSGEKLFF.

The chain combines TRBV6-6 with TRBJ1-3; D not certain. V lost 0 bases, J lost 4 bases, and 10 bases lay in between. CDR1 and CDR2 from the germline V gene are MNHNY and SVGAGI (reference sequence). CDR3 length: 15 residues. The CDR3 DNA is TGTGCCAGCAGTTACTCGATAATAGGAGGAAACACCATATATTTT. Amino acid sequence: CASSYSIIGGNTIYF.

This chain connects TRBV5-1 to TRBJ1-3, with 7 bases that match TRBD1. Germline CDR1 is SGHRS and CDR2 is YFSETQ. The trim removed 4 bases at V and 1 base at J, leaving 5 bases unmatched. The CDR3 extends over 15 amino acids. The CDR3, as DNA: TGCGCCAGCAGCCGGGACAGTTTATCTGGAAACACCATATATTTT. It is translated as CASSRDSLSGNTIYF.

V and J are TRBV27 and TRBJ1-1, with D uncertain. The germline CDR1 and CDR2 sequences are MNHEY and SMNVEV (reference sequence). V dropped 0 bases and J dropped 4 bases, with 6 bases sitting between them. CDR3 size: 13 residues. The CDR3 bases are TGTGCCAGCAGTTTATCCATTCGCACTGAAGCTTTCTTT. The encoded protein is CASSLSIRTEAFF.

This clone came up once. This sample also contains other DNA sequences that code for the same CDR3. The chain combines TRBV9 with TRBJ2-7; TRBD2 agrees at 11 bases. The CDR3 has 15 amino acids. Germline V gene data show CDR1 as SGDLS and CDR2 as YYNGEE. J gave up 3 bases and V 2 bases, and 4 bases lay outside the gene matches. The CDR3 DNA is TGTGCCAGCAGCGTTGGGACTAGCGGCTTCTACGAGCAGTACTTC. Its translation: CASSVGTSGFYEQYF.

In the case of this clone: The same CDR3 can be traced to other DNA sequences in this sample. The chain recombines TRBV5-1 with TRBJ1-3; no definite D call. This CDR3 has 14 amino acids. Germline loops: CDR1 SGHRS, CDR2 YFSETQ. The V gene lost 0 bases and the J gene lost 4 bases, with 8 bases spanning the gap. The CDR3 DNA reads TGCGCCAGCAGCTTGGGTCAGAGAGGAAACACCATATATTTT. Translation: CASSLGQRGNTIYF.

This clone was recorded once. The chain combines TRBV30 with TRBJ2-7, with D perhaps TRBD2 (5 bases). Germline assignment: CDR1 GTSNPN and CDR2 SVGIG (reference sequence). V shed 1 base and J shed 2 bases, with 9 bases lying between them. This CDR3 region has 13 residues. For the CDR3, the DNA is TGTGCCTGGAGTGGCGGGTCCCCCTACGAGCAGTACTTC. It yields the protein CAWSGGSPYEQYF.

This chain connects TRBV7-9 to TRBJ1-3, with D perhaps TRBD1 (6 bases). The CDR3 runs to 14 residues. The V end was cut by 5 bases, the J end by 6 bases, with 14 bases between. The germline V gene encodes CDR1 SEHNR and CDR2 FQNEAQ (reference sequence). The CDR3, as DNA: TGTGCCAGCAGCCGAGGGGGGCCTGAAAACACCATATATTTT. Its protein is CASSRGGPENTIYF.

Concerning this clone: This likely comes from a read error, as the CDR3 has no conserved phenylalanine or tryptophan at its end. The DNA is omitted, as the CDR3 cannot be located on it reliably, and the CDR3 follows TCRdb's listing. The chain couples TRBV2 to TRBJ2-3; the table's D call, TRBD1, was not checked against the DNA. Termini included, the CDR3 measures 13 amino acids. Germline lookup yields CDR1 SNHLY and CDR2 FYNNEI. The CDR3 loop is CASSRSEGDAGII.

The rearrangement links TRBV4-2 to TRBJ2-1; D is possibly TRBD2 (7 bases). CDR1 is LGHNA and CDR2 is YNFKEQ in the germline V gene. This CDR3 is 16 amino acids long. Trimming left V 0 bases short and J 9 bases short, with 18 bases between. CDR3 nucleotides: TGTGCCAGCAGCCAAGATCGGGGGGCGGGGGTAGTTGAGCAGTTCTTC. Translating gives CASSQDRGAGVVEQFF.

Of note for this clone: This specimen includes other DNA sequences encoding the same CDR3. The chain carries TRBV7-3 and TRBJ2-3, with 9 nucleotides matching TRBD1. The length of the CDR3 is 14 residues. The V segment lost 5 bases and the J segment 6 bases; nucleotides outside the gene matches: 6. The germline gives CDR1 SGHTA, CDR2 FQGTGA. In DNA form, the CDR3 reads TGTGCCAGCAGCCCCCGGACAGGGGCGGATACGCAGTATTTT. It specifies CASSPRTGADTQYF.

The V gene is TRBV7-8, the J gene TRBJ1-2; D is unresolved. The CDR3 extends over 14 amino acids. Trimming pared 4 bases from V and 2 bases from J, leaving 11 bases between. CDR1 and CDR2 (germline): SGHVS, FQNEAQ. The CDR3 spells CASSSRGRNYGYTF. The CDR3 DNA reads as TGTGCCAGCAGCTCCCGAGGCCGGAACTATGGCTACACCTTC.

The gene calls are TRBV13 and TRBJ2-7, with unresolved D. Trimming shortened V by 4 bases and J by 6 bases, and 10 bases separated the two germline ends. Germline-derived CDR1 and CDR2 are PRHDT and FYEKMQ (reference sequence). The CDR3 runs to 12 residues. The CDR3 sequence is CASSYPLSEQYF. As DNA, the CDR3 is TGTGCCAGCAGCTACCCCCTGTCCGAGCAGTACTTC.

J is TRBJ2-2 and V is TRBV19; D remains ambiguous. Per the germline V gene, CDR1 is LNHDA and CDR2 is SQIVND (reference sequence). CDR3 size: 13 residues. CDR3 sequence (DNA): TGTTTCCGGTCCATCCGCGGCACCGGGGAGCTGTTTTTT. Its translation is CFRSIRGTGELFF.